This T cell receptor beta chain was sequenced for a study of blood T cells in healthy people across ages. The authors ran a second PCR of roughly 6 to 12 cycles using a sample-barcoded 5' primer and a J-beta primer mix. All samples yielded 3 million or more CDR3-containing paired-end reads. Via MiXCR, TCRdb re-called the 5' RACE reads, giving one row per CDR3 protein. Seen here are some 1.4 million distinct CDR3 sequences, approximately 42% observed once, and the top ten hold roughly 7.9%. This clonotype was observed a few times. Germline V gene data show CDR1 as LGHNA and CDR2 as YNFKEQ. The CDR3 consists of 19 residues. V shed 5 bases and J 0 bases; nucleotides not matched to a gene: 11.

The chain has TRBV4-2 and TRBJ2-3; TRBD2 matches at 13 bases. The clonotype was recovered from a woman younger than 35 in good health. Sequencing used blood. CDR3 DNA sequence: TGTGCCAGCAGCTCCACCGGGACTAGCGGGATCGCTAGCACAGATACGCAGTATTTT. Protein product: CASSSTGTSGIASTDTQYF.